This TCR beta chain was retrieved from a study of cytomegalovirus exposure and HLA in healthy donors (TCRdb year 2017). In the study overall: According to a later analysis, the 110 or so validation repertoires were produced on the same platform as the 700 or so repertoires of the first cohort. The aim of the study was to test whether cataloging public T cell receptors could identify signatures of past pathogen exposure. A separate validation cohort of over a hundred different subjects was used in addition to the roughly 700-subject first cohort. To predict cytomegalovirus infection status, the study combined high-throughput TCR immunosequencing, statistical association of individual TCRs with disease status, and machine learning. The investigation overall reported the following: The validation cohort had no HLA typing available for a later analysis, so co-occurrence within that cohort was assessed over all 120 or so repertoires. A later analysis found that TCRs clustered in the first cohort also tended to co-occur in the 95 to 150 validation repertoires, with approximately 93% of cluster scores above 0. The classifier was reported to diagnose cytomegalovirus status with high specificity and sensitivity in both the original cohort and the validation cohort. Most TCR sequences were observed very rarely across donors, whereas some public TCRs were present in many individuals. Three of the identified cytomegalovirus-associated TCR beta chains were confirmed in vitro to be specific for cytomegalovirus antigens. A total of about 180 TCR beta chains were listed by the study as associated with cytomegalovirus. According to the authors, the approach could potentially be generalized to other disease states and immunological phenotypes.

The library was prepared using the immunoSEQ multiplex PCR assay. On the study's bioinformatics: A statistical classification framework was built for diagnosing cytomegalovirus status from the catalog of TCR beta chain sequences. The table was pulled from immuneACCESS by TCRdb, which kept in-frame rearrangements only. Such tables lose some clones; where checked, under half of the loss comes from unresolved V genes, and the rest has no known cause. For V, J and clone size, that table is used; D and trimming come from the DNA. The sample has tens of thousands of clones on record, roughly 94% of them singletons. Approximately 2% of the sample lies in the top ten. Concerning this clone: It lacks a known antigen. The record has no base qualities; no much larger clone is one base away.

Its CDR3 holds 12 amino acids, cysteine through phenylalanine. Only CDR3 DNA is held: 36 bases, read in frame from base 1. CDR1 and CDR2, looked up from the germline V gene, are SGHTA and FQGNSA. Deletion took 7 bases off V and 10 bases off J, with a span of 16 bases between the germline ends. Donors formed part of the validation cohort, which comprised over a hundred subjects and was distinct from the first cohort of 666 subjects. What was sequenced was PBMCs. The chain is encoded by TRBV7-2 joined to TRBJ1-1; the D gene is perhaps TRBD1, from 6 matching bases. The receptor was derived from a woman between 18 and 29 years old in good health and CMV-seronegative. The CDR3: CASTIGTMGAFF. In nucleotide form, the sequence is TGTGCCAGCACAATCGGGACAATGGGAGCTTTCTTT. With the portions outside the CDR3 filled from the reference TRBV7-2 and TRBJ1-1 genes, the complete variable region becomes GAGVSQSPSNKVTEKGKDVELRCDPISGHTALYWYRQSLGQGLEFLIYFQGNSAPDKSGLPSDRFSAERTGGSVSTLTIQRTQQEDSAVYLCASTIGTMGAFFGQGTRLTVV.